This TCR beta chain was recovered during a study of shared clonotypes between healthy human individuals. Study-level findings and limits: The sampled material consisted only of blood, and tissue repertoires are likely to differ.

A remark on this clone: Its antigen is still unknown.

Only CD45RO-negative cells positively selected for CCR7 counted as naive CD8 cells, so terminally differentiated effector memory CD45RA+ cells were excluded. Profiling relied on immunoSEQ multiplex PCR, and the TCRdb table lists in-frame clones only, not all of them. This repertoire shows some 2 million clones, roughly 95% found once; its top ten account for 1% to 1.5%. The CDR3 is 14 residues long. The clonotype comes from a man aged 18 to 29 in good health. The chain uses TRBV1 and TRBJ2-7; the table's D call, TRBD1, was not checked against the DNA. TRBV1 represents a pseudogene. Sequenced input: naive CD8+ T cells sorted from blood. In DNA, the CDR3 is TGCACCAGCCGACCTGGGCGTCCTTCCTACGAGCAGTACTTC. Encoded protein: CTSRPGRPSYEQYF.